This note documents a single T cell receptor beta chain sequence. This clone was counted a few times. What antigen it recognizes has not been identified. No base quality values were provided; no much bigger clone lies one nucleotide off. This entry belongs to a study of blood T cell repertoires in COVID-19 (TCRdb year 2020). A note on the overall study: Collaborator samples came from the United States, Italy and Spain and covered acute and convalescent phases of COVID-19. The material from the prospective study consisted of cDNA or gDNA derived from T cells, B-cell-depleted T cells, or PBMCs. Deeply sampled blood TCRbeta repertoires from subjects exposed to, actively infected with, or recovered from COVID-19 were included in the dataset. A freely available public database, intended as a resource for researchers studying the immune response to SARS-CoV-2, is where the repertoires were released. Samples were obtained from the ongoing ImmuneRACE study (first 160 participants) and from some 1,300 subjects provided by 6 global collaborators. Nearly every sample came with metadata listing a de-identified subject ID, COVID-19 status, age in years and sex. Where available, HLA class I and class II types were obtained from metadata supplied by the sample provider rather than from assay-based typing.

The collaborating institutions used their own protocols to collect whole blood in K2EDTA tubes. For TCRbeta analysis, collaborator samples were shipped as frozen whole blood, as isolated PBMCs, or as DNA extracted from either sample type. TCRbeta CDR3 regions were amplified from genomic DNA using the immunoSEQ Assay, a bias-controlled multiplex PCR. On the study's bioinformatics: The number of nucleated cells in each sample was estimated from the amplification of reference gene primers within the assay. To quantify the absolute abundance of each unique TCRbeta CDR3 rearrangement, sequence reads were collapsed and filtered. For each sample, productive Simpson clonality was calculated as the square root of Simpson's diversity index over productive rearrangements. Here the immuneACCESS table is served through TCRdb, limited to in-frame sequences with V and J called. Missing clones are a known gap in these copies; in checked studies unresolved V genes cover under half, and the rest lacks a known reason. V, J and clone size are taken as reported in that table, and D and trimming were inferred from the DNA itself. The sample table records roughly 79,000 clones; approximately 78% of these occur just once. About 7.4% of the sample rests with the top ten.

Study-level results and caveats: How much clinical and demographic metadata was included differed by source and by participant, and the metadata was provided uncurated.

V sheds 5 bases and J sheds 3 bases, leaving 13 bases between their ends. Reading from cysteine to phenylalanine, the CDR3 counts 14 amino acids. Only the CDR3 part of the read is kept: 42 bases, read in frame from the first base. CDR1 and CDR2, per the germline V gene, are SGHTA and FQGNSA. The sequence came from a human donor in a cohort sampled during active COVID-19. Sequencing was performed on peripheral blood. The chain is assembled from TRBV7-2 and TRBJ1-2, and the D gene may be TRBD1, 6 bases matching. The CDR3 sequence is CASSSQGQYYGYTF. The DNA reads TGTGCCAGCAGCAGCCAGGGACAATACTATGGCTACACCTTC.